In its sample, the clone carrying this TCR beta chain was seen many times. This CDR3 has 15 residues. From germline, CDR1 is PRHDT and CDR2 FYEKMQ (reference sequence). Trimming took 5 bases from V and 5 from J, leaving 19 bases between them. This specimen belongs to a study of early T cells in non-severe SARS-CoV-2 infection. As part of library construction, unique molecular identifiers were attached to individual cDNA molecules. TCRdb used MiXCR to reprocess the 5' RACE reads, holding one entry per CDR3 protein. The sample shows about 110,000 distinct CDR3 sequences, around 13% of them seen only once.

The origin of this receptor is an adult who was a healthcare worker with PCR-confirmed SARS-CoV-2 infection or an uninfected control (not recorded which). This chain joins TRBV13 and TRBJ2-7; perhaps D is TRBD1 or TRBD2 (5 bases each). The sample in question was whole blood, obtained at baseline. CDR3 in amino acids: CASSNLGVGSDEQYF. CDR3 bases: TGTGCCAGCAGCAACCTAGGGGTGGGTAGCGACGAGCAGTACTTC.